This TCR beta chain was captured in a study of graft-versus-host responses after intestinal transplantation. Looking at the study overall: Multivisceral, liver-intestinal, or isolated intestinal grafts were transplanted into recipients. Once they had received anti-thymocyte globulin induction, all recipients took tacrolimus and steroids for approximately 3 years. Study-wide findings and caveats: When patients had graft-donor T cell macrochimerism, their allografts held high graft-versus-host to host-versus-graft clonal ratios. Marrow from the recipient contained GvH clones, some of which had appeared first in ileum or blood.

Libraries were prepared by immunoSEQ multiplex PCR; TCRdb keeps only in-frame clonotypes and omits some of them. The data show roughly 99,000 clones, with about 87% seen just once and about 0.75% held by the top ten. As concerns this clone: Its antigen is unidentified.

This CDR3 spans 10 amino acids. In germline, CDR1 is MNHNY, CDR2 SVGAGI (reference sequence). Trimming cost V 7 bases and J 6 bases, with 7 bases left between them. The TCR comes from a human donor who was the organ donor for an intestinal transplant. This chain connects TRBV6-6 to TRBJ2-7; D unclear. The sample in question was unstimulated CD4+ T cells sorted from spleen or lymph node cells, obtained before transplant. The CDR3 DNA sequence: TGTGCCAGCAATCCTCTCGAGCAGTACTTC. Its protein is CASNPLEQYF.